This T cell receptor (beta chain) was sequenced in a study of CD8 T cells in ankylosing spondylitis. On this clonotype: Its specificity is not known.

TCRdb reanalysed the 5' RACE reads using MiXCR and keeps one entry per CDR3 protein. The data contain some 250,000 distinct CDR3 sequences, 20% to 30% of them singletons. The CDR3 has 14 residues. The germline V gene has CDR1 LNHNV and CDR2 YYDKDF (reference sequence). V dropped 1 base and J dropped 1 base, with 7 bases sitting between them. Broader study findings: Blood of patients with ankylosing spondylitis appeared to be characterized by a TCR beta motif of fewer than 10 highly homologous variants.

The rearrangement uses TRBV15 and TRBJ1-1; D not resolved. Sequenced sample: blood, either unsorted or a sorted T cell fraction (not recorded which). The receptor was derived from a male donor with ankylosing spondylitis or in good health (not recorded which). The CDR3 loop reads CATSRGTANTEAFF. In DNA form, the CDR3 reads TGTGCCACCAGCAGAGGCACAGCGAACACTGAAGCTTTCTTT. Variable domain in full (rest from reference TRBV15 and TRBJ1-1): DAMVIQNPRYQVTQFGKPVTLSCSQTLNHNVMYWYQQKSSQAPKLLFHYYDKDFNNEADTPDNFQSRRPNTSFCFLDIRSPGLGDTAMYLCATSRGTANTEAFFGQGTRLTVV.